The clone carrying this TCR beta chain was observed a handful of times. Original processing methods: Estimates of nucleated cell counts were drawn from the amplification of reference gene primers. The protocol was immunoSEQ multiplex PCR, while the TCRdb copy is restricted to in-frame clones and leaves out a portion. V, J and clone size are taken as reported in that table, and D and trimming were inferred from the DNA itself. The sample shows approximately 160,000 clones, around 81% of them seen only once. This entry belongs to a study of blood T cell repertoires in COVID-19. The germline CDR1 and CDR2 sequences are MDHEN and SYDVKM. The CDR3 is 15 amino acids. V lost 2 bases, J lost 5 bases, and 4 bases stayed unmatched.

The sample was peripheral blood. The chain combines TRBV28 with TRBJ1-5; 9 nucleotides agree with TRBD1. This receptor was identified in a man between 65 and 85 years old who had recovered from COVID-19. The CDR3 nucleotides read TGTGCCAGCAGTTTAGGGACAGGGCGGCATCAGCCCCAGCATTTT. Protein product: CASSLGTGRHQPQHF. The entire variable domain, with the rest obtained from reference TRBV28 and TRBJ1-5, is as follows: DVKVTQSSRYLVKRTGEKVFLECVQDMDHENMFWYRQDPGLGLRLIYFSYDVKMKEKGDIPEGYSVSREKKERFSLILESASTNQTSMYLCASSLGTGRHQPQHFGDGTRLSIL.